This TCR beta chain comes out of a study of control samples from healthy donors and cancer patients. The assay was immunoSEQ multiplex PCR, and TCRdb's table has in-frame clones only and misses some. The table has more than 110,000 clones, about nine tenths seen once. CDR1 is KGHDR, CDR2 SFDVKD, per germline. This CDR3 region has 15 residues. The ends were cut back, 3 bases at V and 0 bases at J, with 8 bases in the middle. The genes are TRBV24-1 and TRBJ2-1; the D is unclear. This receptor was obtained from a man aged 25-40 years in good health. Sequenced material: blood. The DNA of the CDR3 is TGTGCCACCAGTGATACCCGAAGCTCCTACAATGAGCAGTTCTTC. It encodes CATSDTRSSYNEQFF.